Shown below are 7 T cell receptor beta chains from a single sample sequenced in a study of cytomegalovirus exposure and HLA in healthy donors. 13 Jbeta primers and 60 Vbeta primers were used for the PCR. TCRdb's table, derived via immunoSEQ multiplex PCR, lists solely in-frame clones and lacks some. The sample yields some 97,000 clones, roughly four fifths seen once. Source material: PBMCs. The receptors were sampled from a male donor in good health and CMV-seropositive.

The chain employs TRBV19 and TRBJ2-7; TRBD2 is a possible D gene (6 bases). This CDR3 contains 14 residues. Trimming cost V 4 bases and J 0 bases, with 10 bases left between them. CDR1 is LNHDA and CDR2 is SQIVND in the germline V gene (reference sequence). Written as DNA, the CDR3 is TGTGCCAGTAGTAGCGGGGTATTCTCCTACGAGCAGTACTTC. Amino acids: CASSSGVFSYEQYF.

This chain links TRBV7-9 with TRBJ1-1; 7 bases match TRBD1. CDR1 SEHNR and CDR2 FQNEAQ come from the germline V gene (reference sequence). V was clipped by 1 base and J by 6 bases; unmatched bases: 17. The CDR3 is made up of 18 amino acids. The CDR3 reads CASSLVGGGWPMPPEAFF. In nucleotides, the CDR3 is TGTGCCAGCAGCTTAGTCGGAGGGGGCTGGCCCATGCCCCCTGAAGCTTTCTTT.

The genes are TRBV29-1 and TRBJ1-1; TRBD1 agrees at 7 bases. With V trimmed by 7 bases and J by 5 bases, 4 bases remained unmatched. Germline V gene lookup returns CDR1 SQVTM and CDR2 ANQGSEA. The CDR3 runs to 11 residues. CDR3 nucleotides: TGCAGCGCAAACAGGGGAACTGAAGCTTTCTTT. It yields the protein CSANRGTEAFF.

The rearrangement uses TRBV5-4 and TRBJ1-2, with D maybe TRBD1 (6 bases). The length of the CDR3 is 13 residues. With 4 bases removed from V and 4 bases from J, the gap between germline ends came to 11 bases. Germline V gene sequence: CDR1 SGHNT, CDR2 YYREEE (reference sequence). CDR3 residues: CASSQTGGYGYTF. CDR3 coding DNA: TGTGCCAGCAGCCAGACAGGCGGCTATGGCTACACCTTC.

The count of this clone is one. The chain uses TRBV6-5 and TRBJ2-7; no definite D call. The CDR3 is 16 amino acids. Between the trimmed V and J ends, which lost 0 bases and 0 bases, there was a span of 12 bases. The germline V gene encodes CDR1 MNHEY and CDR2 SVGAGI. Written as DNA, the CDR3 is TGTGCCAGCAGTTACTCGGGCCAGCTACCCTCCTACGAGCAGTACTTC. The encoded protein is CASSYSGQLPSYEQYF.

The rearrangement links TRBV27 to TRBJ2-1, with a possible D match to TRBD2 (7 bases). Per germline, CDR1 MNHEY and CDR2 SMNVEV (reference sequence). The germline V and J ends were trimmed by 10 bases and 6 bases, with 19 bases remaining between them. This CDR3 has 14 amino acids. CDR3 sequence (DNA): TGTGCCACCTCCCTGCAGGGGAGGGTCAATGAGCAGTTCTTC. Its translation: CATSLQGRVNEQFF.

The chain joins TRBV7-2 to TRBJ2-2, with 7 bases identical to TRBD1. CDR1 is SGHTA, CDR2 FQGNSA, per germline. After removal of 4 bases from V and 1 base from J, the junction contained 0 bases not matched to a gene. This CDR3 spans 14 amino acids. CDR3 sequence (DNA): TGTGCCAGCAGCTGGACAGGGAACACCGGGGAGCTGTTTTTT. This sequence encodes CASSWTGNTGELFF. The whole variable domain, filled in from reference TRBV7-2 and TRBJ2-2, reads GAGVSQSPSNKVTEKGKDVELRCDPISGHTALYWYRQSLGQGLEFLIYFQGNSAPDKSGLPSDRFSAERTGGSVSTLTIQRTQQEDSAVYLCASSWTGNTGELFFGEGSRLTVL.